This TCR beta chain originates from a study of T-cell memory formation after mild COVID-19. As for the study in general: The two donors had largely donor-specific TCR clusters. General study points: CD8+ contracting clones occupied EMRA, while CD4+ ones occupied mainly CM and EM. Clones contracting across day 15 to 85 had a balanced CD4/CD8 profile; later expanding clones leaned CD4+.

Germline V CDR1 and CDR2: SGHRS, YFSETQ. The CDR3 is made up of 14 amino acids. Trimming took off 2 bases at V and 8 bases at J, with 14 bases between the two ends. cDNA libraries for TCR alpha and TCR beta, carrying sample barcodes and UMIs, came from 5'RACE with constant-segment primers. TCRdb redid the calling of the 5' RACE reads with MiXCR, one entry per CDR3 protein. Of some 350,000 distinct CDR3 sequences in the sample, around a sixth were seen once. This clonotype was observed a handful of times. Its antigen is not known. This clonotype was obtained from a man aged 18 to 29 who had mild COVID-19 (a few samples of this study predate the infection). Cell type and time point are not known. The specimen sequenced was PBMCs or a T cell subset sorted from them (not recorded which). The chain is built from TRBV5-1 and TRBJ2-1; no clear D gene. CDR3 coding DNA: TGCGCCAGCAGCTTAGGCCCCCTTAAGGATGAGCAGTTCTTC. Protein sequence: CASSLGPLKDEQFF. The whole variable domain, remainder taken from reference TRBV5-1 and TRBJ2-1, is KAGVTQTPRYLIKTRGQQVTLSCSPISGHRSVSWYQQTPGQGLQFLFEYFSETQRNKGNFPGRFSGRQFSNSRSEMNVSTLELGDSALYLCASSLGPLKDEQFFGPGTRLTVL.